A single sample is the source of the 30 T cell receptor beta chains below, sequenced in a study of blood T cell repertoires in COVID-19. Method: immunoSEQ multiplex PCR; TCRdb's copy keeps in-frame clones and lacks some. The sample yields about 42,000 clones, roughly three quarters seen once. The sequencing sample was made of peripheral blood. The receptors were sampled from a woman older than 75 with acute or convalescent COVID-19.

V gene TRBV5-1 combines with J gene TRBJ1-4, with 7 bases identical to TRBD1. This CDR3 is built from 16 residues. Germline CDR1 and CDR2: SGHRS and YFSETQ. With 5 bases clipped from V and 6 bases from J, the junction kept 13 bases outside the gene matches. The CDR3 loop is CASRLEQRGRDEKLFF. For the CDR3, the DNA is TGCGCCAGCAGGCTTGAACAAAGGGGGCGCGATGAAAAACTGTTTTTT.

The rearrangement links TRBV3-1 (or the pseudogene TRBV3-2) to TRBJ2-6, with D tentatively TRBD1 (5 bases). The ends were cut back, 0 bases at V and 0 bases at J, with 9 bases in the middle. CDR1 is LGHDT and CDR2 is YNNKEL in the germline V gene (reference sequence). The CDR3 spans 17 residues. CDR3 coding DNA: TGTGCCAGCAGCCAAGATAGGGGATTCTCTGGGGCCAACGTCCTGACTTTC. Protein: CASSQDRGFSGANVLTF.

This clone was seen more than once but under ten times. This chain connects TRBV7-2 to TRBJ1-4; maybe TRBD1 (5 bases). CDR1 is SGHTA, CDR2 FQGNSA, per germline. V lost 2 bases and J 11 bases, leaving 15 bases between the germline ends. This CDR3 spans 14 amino acids. Here the CDR3 DNA reads TGTGCCAGCAGCTTAATTGCTACAAAGGGGAAACTGTTTTTT. Translated: CASSLIATKGKLFF.

This clone was counted many times. The gene calls are TRBV24-1 and TRBJ2-7; 7 bases match TRBD1. The CDR3 has 12 residues. V shed 3 bases, J shed 10 bases, and the junction held 5 bases outside the gene matches. Per the germline V gene, CDR1 is KGHDR and CDR2 is SFDVKD. CDR3 sequence: CATSDDRDRQYF. CDR3 sequence (DNA): TGTGCCACCAGTGATGATCGGGACAGACAGTACTTC.

V usage is TRBV5-4 and J usage is TRBJ2-3; a possible D gene is TRBD2 (6 bases). The CDR3 extends over 14 amino acids. Germline CDR1 SGHNT, CDR2 YYREEE (reference sequence). V gave up 4 bases and J gave up 3 bases, with 12 bases separating them. The CDR3 sequence: CASSRDSGTDTQYF. In DNA, the CDR3 is TGTGCCAGCAGCCGGGACTCAGGGACAGATACGCAGTATTTT.

This clone was detected once. The J gene is TRBJ2-5, the V gene TRBV19; no clear D. V gave up 6 bases and J gave up 5 bases, with 7 bases separating them. The CDR3 runs to 11 residues. Germline CDR1 reads LNHDA; CDR2 reads SQIVND (reference sequence). The chain's CDR3 is CASSQRETQYF. The CDR3 region has the DNA TGTGCCAGTAGCCAACGGGAGACCCAGTACTTC.

CDR3: CASSLLRPGHPGNTIYF. CDR3 DNA: TGTGCCAGCAGTTTGCTCCGACCGGGACACCCTGGAAACACCATATATTTT. J is TRBJ1-3 and V is TRBV28, with D perhaps TRBD1 (6 bases). From germline, CDR1 is MDHEN and CDR2 SYDVKM. The CDR3 consists of 17 residues. The V and J ends lost 3 bases and 2 bases respectively, with 17 bases between them.

This rearrangement joins TRBV25-1 to TRBJ2-2; 7 nucleotides agree with TRBD1. The CDR3 loop spans 14 amino acids. V gave up 10 bases and J gave up 0 bases; unmatched junction bases: 5. Germline CDR1 and CDR2: MGHDK and SYGVNS. CDR3 sequence (DNA): TGTGCCACCAAGGGACAGACGAACACCGGGGAGCTGTTTTTT. This codes for CATKGQTNTGELFF.

The chain combines TRBV25-1 with TRBJ2-1; 8 nucleotides agree with TRBD2. The CDR3 extends over 14 amino acids. Trimming took 10 bases from V and 9 from J; bases not matched to a gene: 14. Germline V gene sequence: CDR1 MGHDK, CDR2 SYGVNS. The CDR3 loop is CATSLEGLGREQFF. CDR3 nucleotide sequence: TGTGCCACCTCCTTGGAGGGACTAGGTCGTGAGCAGTTCTTC.

The CDR3 sequence is CASSQGRDSTQYF. The DNA of the CDR3 is TGTGCCAGCAGCCAAGGCCGGGACAGTACGCAGTATTTT. J is TRBJ2-3 and V is TRBV3-1 (or the pseudogene TRBV3-2); TRBD1 matches at 7 bases. This CDR3 contains 13 residues. Germline loops: CDR1 LGHDT, CDR2 YNNKEL (reference sequence). J was trimmed by 8 bases and V by 1 base; bases with no gene match: 3.

The V and J genes are TRBV18 and TRBJ2-3; D remains unclear. The CDR3 has 13 amino acids. V lost 6 bases and J lost 4, with 11 bases in between. The germline V gene encodes CDR1 KGHSH and CDR2 LQKENI. Here the CDR3 reads CASSPRGADTQYF. CDR3 coding DNA: TGTGCCAGCTCCCCCAGAGGAGCAGATACGCAGTATTTT.

The rearrangement joins TRBV12-3 or TRBV12-4 to TRBJ1-2; TRBD1 agrees at 8 bases. The V and J ends lost 4 bases and 5 bases, in that order; junction bases with no gene match: 3. CDR3 length equals 13 residues. In DNA, the CDR3 is TGTGCCAGCAGTTCCGACAGGGGATATGGCTACACCTTC. This translates into CASSSDRGYGYTF.

CDR3 sequence (DNA): TGTGCCAGTACCCCGGATGGTAGCGGGTGGATGAGCTCCTACGAGCAGTACTTC. Protein product: CASTPDGSGWMSSYEQYF. V gene TRBV19 combines with J gene TRBJ2-7; 7 bases are a match to TRBD2. The V gene end was trimmed by 7 bases and the J gene end by 0 bases; junction bases not matched to a gene: 18. The germline V gene has CDR1 LNHDA and CDR2 SQIVND (reference sequence). This CDR3 is built from 18 residues.

The chain combines TRBV2 with TRBJ1-3, with 10 bases matching TRBD1. V was clipped by 10 bases and J by 0 bases; unmatched bases: 6. Germline CDR1 and CDR2: SNHLY and FYNNEI. The CDR3 covers 15 residues. DNA of the CDR3: TGTGCCACCCGGGACAGGGGCCGCTCTGGAAACACCATATATTTT. It codes for CATRDRGRSGNTIYF.

This chain links TRBV29-1 with TRBJ1-4; D gene uncertain. The germline V gene encodes CDR1 SQVTM and CDR2 ANQGSEA. The CDR3 length is 13 residues. V was shortened by 7 bases and J by 7 bases, with 16 bases between the two germline ends. This chain's CDR3 is CSALIPGGEKLFF. CDR3 bases: TGCAGCGCTTTGATTCCAGGAGGTGAAAAACTGTTTTTT.

The chain recombines TRBV10-3 with TRBJ1-4; a possible D gene is TRBD1 (5 bases). Germline CDR1 and CDR2: ENHRY and SYGVKD. This CDR3 region has 12 residues. CDR3 sequence: CVQGATNEKLFF. CDR3 DNA sequence: TGTGTGCAAGGGGCAACTAATGAAAAACTGTTTTTT.

The chain combines TRBV14 with TRBJ2-1; no definite D call. V was cut by 4 bases and J by 0 bases, with 13 bases left in between. The CDR3 totals 16 residues. Per the germline V gene, CDR1 is SGHDN and CDR2 is FVKESK. The CDR3 protein is CASSPFPASSYNEQFF. The CDR3 DNA is TGTGCCAGCAGCCCCTTCCCCGCGAGCTCCTACAATGAGCAGTTCTTC.

The J gene is TRBJ1-1, the V gene TRBV3-1 (or the pseudogene TRBV3-2); a weak D match, TRBD1 (6 bases). The CDR3 spans 13 residues. V lost 1 base to trimming and J lost 4 bases, with 7 bases between them. Germline CDR1 reads LGHDT; CDR2 reads YNNKEL (reference sequence). Here the CDR3 DNA reads TGTGCCAGCAGCCAAGGGACAGTCACTGAAGCTTTCTTT. Translating gives CASSQGTVTEAFF.

The chain has TRBV6-5 and TRBJ2-5; D is perhaps TRBD2 (7 bases). Germline assignment: CDR1 MNHEY and CDR2 SVGAGI. V was cut by 6 bases and J by 5 bases, with 19 bases left in between. CDR3 length: 15 residues. The CDR3 spells CASSPGAGVGETQYF. CDR3 coding DNA: TGTGCCAGCAGCCCAGGGGCGGGAGTGGGGGAGACCCAGTACTTC.

The rearrangement uses TRBV11-1 and TRBJ2-3; 9 bases map to TRBD1. Unmatched junction bases numbered 3, after V lost 2 bases and J lost 3 bases. The CDR3 spans 15 residues. In germline, CDR1 is SGHAT, CDR2 FQDESV (reference sequence). CDR3 loop: CASSLYRGPTDTQYF. DNA of the CDR3: TGTGCCAGCAGCTTATACAGGGGGCCGACAGATACGCAGTATTTT.

Only a few counts were recorded for this clone. Other DNA sequences in the same sample also yield this CDR3. CDR3 sequence reads: CASSFGQGHGYTF. In DNA form, the CDR3 reads TGTGCCAGCAGCTTCGGACAGGGACATGGCTACACCTTC. The rearrangement uses TRBV7-9 and TRBJ1-2; 8 bases map to TRBD1. The CDR3 runs 13 residues. Per germline, CDR1 SEHNR and CDR2 FQNEAQ (reference sequence). V was clipped by 3 bases and J by 6 bases; unmatched bases: 3.

The J gene is TRBJ2-1, the V gene TRBV4-3, with 16 bases aligning to TRBD2. This CDR3 is built from 18 residues. The V and J ends lost 4 bases and 0 bases, in that order; junction bases with no gene match: 3. Per germline, CDR1 LGHNA and CDR2 YSLEER. CDR3 in amino acids: CASSRGTSGRGSYNEQFF. CDR3 bases: TGCGCCAGCAGCCGGGGGACTAGCGGGAGGGGCTCCTACAATGAGCAGTTCTTC.

V is TRBV19 and J is TRBJ1-3; the D is unclear. The CDR3 is 17 residues long. V was shortened by 1 base and J by 2 bases, with 15 bases between the two germline ends. Germline V gives CDR1 LNHDA, CDR2 SQIVND (reference sequence). CDR3 DNA: TGTGCCAGTAGTATAGGCGCCATACAGCTAACTGGAAACACCATATATTTT. Translation gives CASSIGAIQLTGNTIYF.

The V call is TRBV5-4, the J call TRBJ1-1, with D uncertain. Trimming pared 0 bases from V and 1 base from J, leaving 10 bases between. This CDR3 contains 15 residues. The germline V gene has CDR1 SGHNT and CDR2 YYREEE (reference sequence). CDR3 in amino acids: CASSLAVRQNTEAFF. The CDR3 coding sequence is TGTGCCAGCAGCTTGGCCGTGAGACAGAACACTGAAGCTTTCTTT.

The CDR3: CASRAGYSNQPQHF. The CDR3 DNA is TGTGCCAGCCGGGCAGGGTATAGCAATCAGCCCCAGCATTTT. J is TRBJ1-5 and V is TRBV2; perhaps TRBD1 as D (5 bases). Germline CDR1 and CDR2: SNHLY and FYNNEI. V was cut by 8 bases and J by 0 bases, with 11 bases left in between. The CDR3 covers 14 residues.

This rearrangement joins TRBV19 to TRBJ2-5; TRBD1 aligns across 10 bases. Germline V CDR1 and CDR2: LNHDA, SQIVND (reference sequence). Unmatched junction bases numbered 6, after V lost 6 bases and J lost 5 bases. This CDR3 comprises 14 residues. The CDR3, as DNA: TGTGCCAGTAGGCTGACAGGGGGCAGCGAGACCCAGTACTTC. Translated, it gives CASRLTGGSETQYF. The full variable domain, its missing parts supplied by reference TRBV19 and TRBJ2-5, is DGGITQSPKYLFRKEGQNVTLSCEQNLNHDAMYWYRQDPGQGLRLIYYSQIVNDFQKGDIAEGYSVSREKKESFPLTVTSAQKNPTAFYLCASRLTGGSETQYFGPGTRLLVL.

The V call is TRBV19, the J call TRBJ2-2; 9 bases match TRBD2. The CDR3 consists of 16 residues. J lost 6 bases, V lost 3 bases, and 8 bases had no gene match. The germline V gene has CDR1 LNHDA and CDR2 SQIVND (reference sequence). CDR3 nucleotides: TGTGCCAGTAGTATGTTAGCGGGAGTTGGGGCCGGGGAGCTGTTTTTT. It yields the protein CASSMLAGVGAGELFF.

The V call is TRBV12-5, the J call TRBJ2-2; 8 bases fit TRBD2. The trim removed 4 bases at V and 7 bases at J, leaving 14 bases unmatched. The CDR3 has 17 residues. Per the germline V gene, CDR1 is LGHNT and CDR2 is FRNRAP. The DNA of the CDR3 is TGTGCTAGTGGTTCCCCCCCGGGGGGGAGGGCCGGCGGGGAGCTGTTTTTT. Translated, it gives CASGSPPGGRAGGELFF.

The V and J genes are TRBV19 and TRBJ2-7, with D tentatively TRBD2 (5 bases). Germline V CDR1 and CDR2: LNHDA, SQIVND (reference sequence). The CDR3 is 13 residues long. V was pared by 5 bases and J by 2 bases, with 10 bases between. Here the CDR3 DNA reads TGTGCCAGTAGTGGAGACGGGACCTACGAGCAGTACTTC. It codes for CASSGDGTYEQYF.

CDR3 region: CASSTDGQGPRNGYTF. The CDR3 region has the DNA TGTGCCAGCAGCACTGATGGACAGGGCCCTAGGAATGGCTACACCTTC. The chain couples TRBV7-9 to TRBJ1-2, with 8 bases identical to TRBD1. Losses at the gene ends were 5 bases for V and 6 bases for J; bases not matched to a gene: 14. The germline gives CDR1 SEHNR, CDR2 FQNEAQ (reference sequence). The CDR3 extends over 16 amino acids.